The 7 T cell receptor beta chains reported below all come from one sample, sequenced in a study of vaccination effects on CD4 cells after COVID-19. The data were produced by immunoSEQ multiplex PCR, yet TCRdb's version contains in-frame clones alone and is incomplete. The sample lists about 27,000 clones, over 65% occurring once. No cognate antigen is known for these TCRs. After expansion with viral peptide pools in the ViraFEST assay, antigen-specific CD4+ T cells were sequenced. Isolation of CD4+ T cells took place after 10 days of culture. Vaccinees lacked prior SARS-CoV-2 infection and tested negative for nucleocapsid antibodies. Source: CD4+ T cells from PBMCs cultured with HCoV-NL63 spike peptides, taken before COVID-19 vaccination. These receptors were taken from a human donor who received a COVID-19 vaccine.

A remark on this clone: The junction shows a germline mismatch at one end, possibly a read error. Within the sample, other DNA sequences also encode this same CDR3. CDR3 in amino acids: CASSLEAIAGYTF. Written as DNA, the CDR3 is TGTGCCAGCAGCTTAGAGGCGATAGCTGGCTATACCTTC. The chain employs TRBV7-2 and TRBJ1-2; no firm D call. This CDR3 has 13 residues. The germline CDR1 and CDR2 sequences are SGHTA and FQGNSA.

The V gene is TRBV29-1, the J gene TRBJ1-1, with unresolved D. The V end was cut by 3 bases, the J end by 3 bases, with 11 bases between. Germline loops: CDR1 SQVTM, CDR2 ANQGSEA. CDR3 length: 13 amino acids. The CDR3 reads CSVDGGSHTEAFF. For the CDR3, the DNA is TGCAGCGTTGACGGTGGGAGTCACACTGAAGCTTTCTTT.

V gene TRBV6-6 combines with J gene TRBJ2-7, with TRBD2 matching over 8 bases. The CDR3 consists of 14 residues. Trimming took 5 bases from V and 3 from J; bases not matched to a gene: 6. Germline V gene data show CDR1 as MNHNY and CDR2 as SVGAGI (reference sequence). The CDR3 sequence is CASSPPGGVYEQYF. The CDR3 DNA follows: TGTGCCAGCAGTCCCCCGGGGGGGGTCTACGAGCAGTACTTC.

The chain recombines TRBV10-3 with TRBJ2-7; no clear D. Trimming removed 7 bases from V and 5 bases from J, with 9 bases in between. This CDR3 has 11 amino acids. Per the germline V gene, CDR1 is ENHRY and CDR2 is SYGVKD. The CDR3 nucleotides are TGTGCCATCAATCCGGCGGACGAGCAGTACTTC. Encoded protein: CAINPADEQYF.

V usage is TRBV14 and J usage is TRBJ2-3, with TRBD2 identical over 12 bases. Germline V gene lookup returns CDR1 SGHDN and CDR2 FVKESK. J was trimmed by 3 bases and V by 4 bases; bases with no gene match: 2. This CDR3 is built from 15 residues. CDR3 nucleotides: TGTGCCAGCAGCCCCGGACTAGCGGGAACAGATACGCAGTATTTT. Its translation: CASSPGLAGTDTQYF.

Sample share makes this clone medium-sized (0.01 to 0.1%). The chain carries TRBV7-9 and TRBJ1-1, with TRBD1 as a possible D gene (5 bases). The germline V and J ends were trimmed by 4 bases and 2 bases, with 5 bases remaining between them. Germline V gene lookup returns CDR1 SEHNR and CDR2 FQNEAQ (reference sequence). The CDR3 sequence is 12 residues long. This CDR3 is CASSWDNTEAFF. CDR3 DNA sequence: TGTGCCAGCAGCTGGGACAACACTGAAGCTTTCTTT.

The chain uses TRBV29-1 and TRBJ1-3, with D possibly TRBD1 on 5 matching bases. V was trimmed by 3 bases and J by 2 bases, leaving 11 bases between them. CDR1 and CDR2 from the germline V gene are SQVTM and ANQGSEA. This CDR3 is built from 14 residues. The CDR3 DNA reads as TGCAGCGTTGATGGGGGGAAGACTGGAAACACCATATATTTT. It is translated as CSVDGGKTGNTIYF.